This is a list of T cell receptor beta chains from one sample in a study of cytomegalovirus exposure and HLA in healthy donors. Measured with immunoSEQ multiplex PCR; TCRdb has only the in-frame clones, and not every one. The data contain 55,000 to 70,000 clones, roughly 83% of them singletons. The specimen was PBMCs. The receptors here all came from a human donor in good health. Each CDR3 is given with its conserved first and last residue. The order of the fields is clone size, V gene, J gene, D gene, CDR3 DNA, CDR3 protein. D genes are given only for firm matches. Clone size appears in some rows only: once, few, many, or a class for an expanded clone.

abundance: .; v_gene: TRBV18; j_gene: TRBJ1-1; d_gene: TRBD1; CDR3nt: TGTGCCAGCTCACCAGGGACAGGGGTAGGGATGAACACTGAAGCTTTCTTT; CDR3aa: CASSPGTGVGMNTEAFF
abundance: .; v_gene: TRBV19; j_gene: TRBJ2-3; d_gene: TRBD2; CDR3nt: TGTGCCAGTAGTACGGGACTAGCGGGAGTCCTAGATACGCAGTATTTT; CDR3aa: CASSTGLAGVLDTQYF
abundance: .; v_gene: TRBV30; j_gene: TRBJ1-6; d_gene: .; CDR3nt: TGTGCCTGGAGTGTACTGTCTAGGCGAGCGGGCGATAATTCACCCCTCCACTTT; CDR3aa: CAWSVLSRRAGDNSPLHF
abundance: .; v_gene: TRBV7-3; j_gene: TRBJ2-1; d_gene: TRBD2; CDR3nt: TGTGCCAGCAGCTTAGGAACTAGCGGTGGGAATGAGCAGTTCTTC; CDR3aa: CASSLGTSGGNEQFF
abundance: .; v_gene: TRBV5-4; j_gene: TRBJ2-3; d_gene: .; CDR3nt: TGTGCCAGCAGCTCACCGGGACAATGGATAGCAGATACGCAGTATTTT; CDR3aa: CASSSPGQWIADTQYF
abundance: .; v_gene: TRBV21-1; j_gene: TRBJ2-7; d_gene: .; CDR3nt: TGTGCCAGCAGCAGGACTAAGGAGCAGTACTTC; CDR3aa: CASSRTKEQYF
abundance: few; v_gene: TRBV6-1; j_gene: TRBJ2-1; d_gene: .; CDR3nt: TGTGCCAGCACTTCTTACAATGAGCAGTTCTTC; CDR3aa: CASTSYNEQFF
abundance: .; v_gene: TRBV21-1; j_gene: TRBJ2-3; d_gene: .; CDR3nt: .; CDR3aa: CASRPYVCGLAGGPGTDTQYF
abundance: .; v_gene: TRBV29-1; j_gene: TRBJ1-2; d_gene: TRBD1; CDR3nt: TGCAGCGTTGGCCGGGACAGGGGTACTAACTATGGCTACACCTTC; CDR3aa: CSVGRDRGTNYGYTF
abundance: .; v_gene: TRBV9; j_gene: TRBJ2-7; d_gene: TRBD2; CDR3nt: TGTGCCAGCAGCCGTAGTAGCGGGACCCCCGCCTACGAGCAGTACTTC; CDR3aa: CASSRSSGTPAYEQYF
abundance: .; v_gene: TRBV7-9; j_gene: TRBJ2-2; d_gene: TRBD1; CDR3nt: TGTGCCAGCAGCCGAACGGGACAGGTTACCGGGGAGCTGTTTTTT; CDR3aa: CASSRTGQVTGELFF
abundance: few; v_gene: TRBV4-3; j_gene: TRBJ2-5; d_gene: .; CDR3nt: TGCGCCAGCAGCCAAGATACCGGGAAGGAGACCCAGTACTTC; CDR3aa: CASSQDTGKETQYF
abundance: .; v_gene: TRBV6-1; j_gene: TRBJ1-1; d_gene: TRBD1; CDR3nt: TGTGCCAGCAACCCCAACAGGGGGCTGGGCACTGAAGCTTTCTTT; CDR3aa: CASNPNRGLGTEAFF
abundance: .; v_gene: TRBV11-3; j_gene: TRBJ1-4; d_gene: TRBD1; CDR3nt: TGTGCCAGCAGCTTTCGACAGGGAGAAAAACTGTTTTTT; CDR3aa: CASSFRQGEKLFF
abundance: .; v_gene: TRBV19; j_gene: TRBJ1-5; d_gene: TRBD1; CDR3nt: TGTGCCAGTAGTCTAGGAACAGGGGGTGATTATCAGCCCCAGCATTTT; CDR3aa: CASSLGTGGDYQPQHF